Sequencing of this T cell receptor beta chain was carried out in a study of identifying expanded T cells in peripheral blood. Overall study findings and caveats: Over about two and four weeks, about 15 and 19 clones changed, versus around 1.3 between replicates.

Concerning this clone: As yet, its antigen is unknown.

The assay was immunoSEQ multiplex PCR, and TCRdb's table has in-frame clones only and misses some. The repertoire holds over 90,000 clones, with about nine tenths as singletons. The germline CDR1 and CDR2 sequences are SGHKS and YYEKEE (reference sequence). The CDR3 sequence is 16 residues long. Germline trimming cut 4 bases from V and 2 bases from J; bases unmatched to any gene: 8. Sequenced sample: blood. The chain combines TRBV5-5 with TRBJ2-4; 8 nucleotides match TRBD1. The source of this sequence is a person aged 18 to 75 in good health. CDR3 loop: CASSLGQGGTKNIQYF. The CDR3 nucleotides read TGTGCCAGCAGCCTTGGACAGGGTGGGACCAAAAACATTCAGTACTTC.